This T cell receptor (beta chain) was documented in a study of blood T cell repertoires in COVID-19. Study in general: From the United States, Italy and Spain came samples of acute and convalescent COVID-19. The cDNA or gDNA used as material had been derived from T cells, B-cell-depleted T cells, or PBMCs.

Authors' data handling: It was from reference gene primer amplification that nucleated cell counts were estimated. Profiling relied on immunoSEQ multiplex PCR, and the TCRdb table lists in-frame clones only, not all of them. For V, J and clone size, that table is used; D and trimming come from the DNA. The sample has about 89,000 clones; about 80% are singletons. Germline-derived CDR1 and CDR2 are SEHNR and FQNEAQ (reference sequence). J lost 0 bases, V lost 3 bases, and 10 bases had no gene match. The CDR3 loop spans 19 amino acids. The TCR was taken from a man in his sixties or seventies with acute or convalescent COVID-19. The chain recombines TRBV7-9 with TRBJ1-3; 11 bases fit TRBD1. Material: peripheral blood. The DNA for the CDR3 is TGTGCCAGCAGCTTGGACGGACAGGGGGCACGGGGCTCTGGAAACACCATATATTTT. Translated: CASSLDGQGARGSGNTIYF.